Listed here are 16 T cell receptor beta chains from one sample, sequenced in a study of blood T cell repertoires in COVID-19. Data came from immunoSEQ multiplex PCR; TCRdb stores just in-frame clones and leaves some out. Altogether over 150,000 clones are present, more than 70% being singletons, with the ten largest covering roughly a fifth. The sample consisted of peripheral blood. The receptors here all came from a woman in her 70s who had recovered from COVID-19.

V gene TRBV6-6 combines with J gene TRBJ2-3, with TRBD2 matching over 11 bases. CDR3 size: 14 residues. Germline V gene lookup returns CDR1 MNHNY and CDR2 SVGAGI (reference sequence). Germline trimming cut 6 bases from V and 6 bases from J; bases unmatched to any gene: 5. The CDR3 DNA reads TGTGCCAGCAGACTAGCGGGGGCAGGGGATACGCAGTATTTT. Encoded protein: CASRLAGAGDTQYF.

This rearrangement joins TRBV9 to TRBJ1-4; weak D call: TRBD1 (5 bases). Deletions cut 2 bases from V and 12 bases from J, with 14 bases between. The CDR3 is 13 residues long. Germline loops: CDR1 SGDLS, CDR2 YYNGEE. The CDR3 nucleotides read TGTGCCAGCAGCGTTTGGGCTGGGGCACAACTGTTTTTT. It encodes CASSVWAGAQLFF.

The genes are TRBV5-1 and TRBJ2-7, with D possibly TRBD2 on 6 matching bases. The CDR3 consists of 17 residues. The germline V gene encodes CDR1 SGHRS and CDR2 YFSETQ. V was clipped by 4 bases and J by 3 bases, with 23 bases between them. For the CDR3, the DNA is TGCGCCAGCAGCCCGGCGGGACCCTCGTTGGGGTACTACGAGCAGTACTTC. It specifies CASSPAGPSLGYYEQYF.

This clone occurred a few times. V is TRBV23-1 and J is TRBJ1-5; no definite D call. TRBV23-1 is reported as an ORF; its role is uncertain. The V gene lost 0 bases and the J gene lost 2 bases, with 14 bases spanning the gap. The CDR3 has 17 residues. The CDR3 sequence is CASSQSGEGGGNQPQHF. CDR3 nucleotide sequence: TGCGCCAGCAGTCAATCTGGGGAGGGTGGGGGCAATCAGCCCCAGCATTTT.

The chain has TRBV19 and TRBJ2-5; 10 bases fit TRBD2. CDR3 length: 14 residues. Germline CDR1 LNHDA, CDR2 SQIVND (reference sequence). J gave up 3 bases and V 9 bases, and 7 bases lay outside the gene matches. The DNA of the CDR3 is TGTGCCAGCCGCCCTAGCGGGAGTAAAGAGACCCAGTACTTC. This codes for CASRPSGSKETQYF.

The chain recombines TRBV11-2 with TRBJ2-7, with 10 bases fitting TRBD2. After removal of 5 bases from V and 2 bases from J, the junction contained 6 bases not matched to a gene. Germline values: CDR1 SGHAT, CDR2 FQNNGV. CDR3 length equals 15 residues. The CDR3 DNA reads TGTGCCAGCAGCCGTGCGGGACTAGCGACCTACGAGCAGTACTTC. Translating it yields CASSRAGLATYEQYF.

This clone showed up just once. The chain employs TRBV5-1 and TRBJ2-1; 11 bases map to TRBD1. Germline V gives CDR1 SGHRS, CDR2 YFSETQ. V shed 1 base, J shed 6 bases, and the junction held 6 bases outside the gene matches. The CDR3 has 16 amino acids. CDR3 in DNA: TGCGCCAGCAGCTTGAACGGACAGGGGGCAGGCAATGAGCAGTTCTTC. It translates to CASSLNGQGAGNEQFF.

The chain employs TRBV6-4 and TRBJ2-3; no clear D gene. Deletions cut 2 bases from V and 2 bases from J, with 5 bases between. The CDR3 extends over 13 amino acids. The germline V gene has CDR1 MRHNA and CDR2 SNTAGT. CDR3 in amino acids: CASSDSITDTQYF. CDR3 sequence (DNA): TGTGCCAGCAGTGACAGCATCACAGATACGCAGTATTTT.

V is TRBV7-8 and J is TRBJ2-7, with D perhaps matching TRBD2 (5 bases). V lost 5 bases and J lost 0, with 14 bases in between. Germline V gene lookup returns CDR1 SGHVS and CDR2 FQNEAQ. This CDR3 has 15 residues. The CDR3 loop reads CASSPTGYSSYEQYF. The CDR3 DNA is TGTGCCAGCAGCCCGACGGGGTACTCCTCCTACGAGCAGTACTTC.

This chain uses TRBV28 with TRBJ2-7; D remains ambiguous. Between the trimmed V and J ends, which lost 3 bases and 4 bases, there was a span of 10 bases. Germline-derived CDR1 and CDR2 are MDHEN and SYDVKM. The CDR3 is 13 amino acids. The CDR3 here is CASSLSPPYEQYF. CDR3 DNA: TGTGCCAGCAGTTTGAGCCCTCCTTACGAGCAGTACTTC.

V gene TRBV6-5 combines with J gene TRBJ2-2, with 8 bases aligning to TRBD1. The CDR3 loop spans 13 amino acids. V shed 11 bases, J shed 1 base, and the junction held 3 bases outside the gene matches. Germline values: CDR1 MNHEY, CDR2 SVGAGI. The CDR3 reads CAGGTGNTGELFF. CDR3 nucleotides: TGTGCCGGGGGGACAGGGAACACCGGGGAGCTGTTTTTT.

This clone turned up a few times. The rearrangement joins TRBV5-4 to TRBJ2-2, with TRBD1 as a possible D gene (6 bases). Germline-derived CDR1 and CDR2 are SGHNT and YYREEE (reference sequence). This CDR3 is 14 amino acids long. V gave up 2 bases and J gave up 8 bases, with 13 bases separating them. The CDR3 here is CASSLTGLGGELFF. Written as DNA, the CDR3 is TGTGCCAGCAGCTTAACAGGGTTGGGGGGGGAGCTGTTTTTT.

The rearrangement links TRBV10-2 to TRBJ1-3; D not resolved. The CDR3 is 13 amino acids. The V gene's germline CDR1 is WSHSY and CDR2 SAAADI. Between the trimmed V and J ends, which lost 6 bases and 0 bases, there was a span of 6 bases. The CDR3: CASRSLSGNTIYF. The CDR3 nucleotides read TGCGCCAGCAGGTCACTCTCTGGAAACACCATATATTTT.

This clone has a single count. The genes are TRBV29-1 and TRBJ2-5; the match to TRBD1 covers 8 bases. After removal of 5 bases from V and 5 bases from J, the junction contained 7 bases not matched to a gene. CDR1 is SQVTM and CDR2 is ANQGSEA in the germline V gene. The CDR3 is 13 residues long. Written as DNA, the CDR3 is TGCAGCGTTCGGGACAGGAGACGGGAGACCCAGTACTTC. Protein sequence: CSVRDRRRETQYF.

V usage is TRBV28 and J usage is TRBJ2-1; the match to TRBD2 covers 11 bases. The CDR3 extends over 15 amino acids. V gave up 6 bases and J gave up 8 bases; unmatched junction bases: 9. CDR1 and CDR2 from the germline V gene are MDHEN and SYDVKM. The CDR3 DNA reads TGTGCCAGCAGGGGATCACTAGCGGGAGTGCATGAGCAGTTCTTC. This gives the protein CASRGSLAGVHEQFF.

The chain carries TRBV5-6 and TRBJ1-5; D possibly corresponds to TRBD1 (6 bases). Germline V lookup: CDR1 SGHDT, CDR2 YYEEEE. This CDR3 contains 15 residues. V shed 0 bases and J shed 6 bases, with 13 bases lying between them. As DNA, the CDR3 is TGTGCCAGCAGCTTGGCGGGCGGGGGCGGTCAGCCCCAGCATTTT. Translating gives CASSLAGGGGQPQHF.